A single sample gave rise to the 25 T cell receptor beta chains below, sequenced in a study of response to subunit inactivated influenza vaccine. TCRdb fed the RT-PCR reads into MiXCR, producing one record per CDR3 protein. The data show almost 600,000 distinct CDR3 sequences, with around 15% seen just once and around 10% held by the top ten. The sequencing used PBMCs from blood, collected 11 to 12 days after vaccination. The receptor source for this set is a man in his forties or fifties who received an inactivated influenza vaccine.

This chain links TRBV20-1 with TRBJ2-7; 9 bases match TRBD1. Germline values: CDR1 DFQATT, CDR2 SNEGSKA (reference sequence). Trimming removed 6 bases from V and 2 bases from J; junction bases left unmatched: 8. CDR3 length: 14 residues. CDR3: CSARDRGFTYEQYF. The CDR3 coding sequence is TGCAGTGCGCGTGACAGGGGGTTTACCTACGAGCAGTACTTC.

This clonotype showed up just a few times. The genes are TRBV5-5 and TRBJ1-6, with D perhaps matching TRBD1 (5 bases). The germline V and J ends were trimmed by 2 bases and 5 bases, with 11 bases remaining between them. The CDR3 loop spans 15 amino acids. Looked up from germline, CDR1 is SGHKS and CDR2 is YYEKEE (reference sequence). The CDR3 protein is CASSFSGTNNSPLHF. CDR3 in DNA: TGTGCCAGCAGCTTTTCAGGGACGAATAATTCACCCCTCCACTTT. The complete variable domain, with remaining parts taken from reference TRBV5-5 and TRBJ1-6, reads DAGVTQSPTHLIKTRGQQVTLRCSPISGHKSVSWYQQVLGQGPQFIFQYYEKEERGRGNFPDRFSARQFPNYSSELNVNALLLGDSALYLCASSFSGTNNSPLHFGNGTRLTVT.

The genes are TRBV27 and TRBJ1-2; 9 nucleotides line up with TRBD1. CDR3 size: 14 residues. Germline CDR1 MNHEY, CDR2 SMNVEV (reference sequence). Trimming removed 5 bases from V and 4 bases from J; junction bases left unmatched: 5. The CDR3 region has the DNA TGTGCCAGCAGTAACGGACAGGGGATCTATGGCTACACCTTC. This codes for CASSNGQGIYGYTF.

The J gene is TRBJ2-2, the V gene TRBV12-3 or TRBV12-4; the D gene is possibly TRBD1 (6 bases). Trimming left V 7 bases short and J 3 bases short, with 12 bases between. This CDR3 is 14 amino acids long. This CDR3 reads CASTPTGYTGELFF. In DNA, the CDR3 is TGTGCCAGCACCCCGACAGGCTACACCGGGGAGCTGTTTTTT.

The sample holds many counts of this clonotype. DNA of the CDR3: TGCAGTGCTAGAGACCCCCCGGGGGCACCAACTAATGAAAAACTGTTTTTT. Translated: CSARDPPGAPTNEKLFF. V gene TRBV20-1 combines with J gene TRBJ1-4; TRBD1 might be the D (6 bases). This CDR3 spans 17 amino acids. Trimming left V 0 bases short and J 0 bases short, with 14 bases between. CDR1 is DFQATT and CDR2 is SNEGSKA in the germline V gene (reference sequence).

The chain is built from TRBV3-1 and TRBJ2-7; D is ambiguous. Between the trimmed V and J ends, which lost 1 base and 6 bases, there was a span of 10 bases. CDR1 is LGHDT, CDR2 YNNKEL, per germline (reference sequence). This CDR3 spans 13 amino acids. In DNA form, the CDR3 reads TGTGCCAGCAGCCAAGTGAAGGGCGGCGAGCAGTACTTC. Translated, it gives CASSQVKGGEQYF.

The chain links TRBV20-1 to TRBJ2-3; 11 nucleotides align to TRBD2. The CDR3 spans 16 residues. The germline V gene encodes CDR1 DFQATT and CDR2 SNEGSKA (reference sequence). V shed 5 bases and J 5 bases; nucleotides not matched to a gene: 12. CDR3 in DNA: TGCAGTGCTCCAAGACCCACTAGCGGGAGTCAAGATACGCAGTATTTT. It is translated as CSAPRPTSGSQDTQYF.

The sample holds a few counts of this clonotype. The rearrangement links TRBV20-1 to TRBJ1-5; 8 bases are shared with TRBD1. In germline, CDR1 is DFQATT, CDR2 SNEGSKA (reference sequence). This CDR3 spans 15 amino acids. The junction had 8 bases not matched to a gene; V was cut back by 6 bases and J by 1 base. The CDR3 sequence: CSASPGTGSNQPQHF. CDR3 DNA: TGCAGTGCGAGTCCCGGGACAGGAAGCAATCAGCCCCAGCATTTT.

The chain recombines TRBV4-2 with TRBJ1-2; TRBD1 agrees at 8 bases. CDR1 is LGHNA, CDR2 YNFKEQ, per germline. CDR3 length equals 16 residues. V trimming: 4 bases; J trimming: 6 bases; junction bases outside the gene matches: 13. Here the CDR3 reads CASSPGQVEVSHGYTF. DNA for the CDR3: TGTGCCAGCAGCCCGGGACAGGTGGAAGTCTCCCATGGCTACACCTTC.

The genes are TRBV19 and TRBJ2-3; 10 bases are a match to TRBD2. Per the germline V gene, CDR1 is LNHDA and CDR2 is SQIVND (reference sequence). This CDR3 region has 15 residues. The J segment lost 2 bases and the V segment lost 5 bases, leaving 4 bases of the junction unmatched. CDR3 DNA sequence: TGTGCCAGTAGTCCGGGACTAGCGCCCACAGATACGCAGTATTTT. Translated, it gives CASSPGLAPTDTQYF. Combining the CDR3 with reference TRBV19 and TRBJ2-3 gives the whole variable domain DGGITQSPKYLFRKEGQNVTLSCEQNLNHDAMYWYRQDPGQGLRLIYYSQIVNDFQKGDIAEGYSVSREKKESFPLTVTSAQKNPTAFYLCASSPGLAPTDTQYFGPGTRLTVL.

This clonotype occurred a few times. The chain uses TRBV6-6 and TRBJ1-2, with D tentatively TRBD1 (5 bases). The CDR3 runs to 13 residues. CDR1 and CDR2 from the germline V gene are MNHNY and SVGAGI (reference sequence). The germline V and J ends were trimmed by 7 bases and 5 bases, with 14 bases remaining between them. The chain's CDR3 is CASKGTENYGYTF. CDR3 nucleotide sequence: TGTGCCAGCAAGGGGACGGAAAATTATGGCTACACCTTC.

This clonotype turned up a few times. The chain couples TRBV5-1 to TRBJ1-2; possibly TRBD1 for D (6 bases). CDR1 is SGHRS and CDR2 is YFSETQ in the germline V gene. The CDR3 sequence is 17 residues long. V lost 0 bases to trimming and J lost 5 bases, with 20 bases between them. As DNA, the CDR3 is TGCGCCAGCAGCTTGGCAGGGGTCCGGGAACTGCCTTATGGCTACACCTTC. Translation: CASSLAGVRELPYGYTF.

The CDR3 is CATSNGLLQYF. CDR3 DNA: TGTGCCACCAGCAACGGACTTCTGCAGTACTTC. V is TRBV15 and J is TRBJ2-7, with a tentative D call TRBD2 (5 bases). The V and J ends lost 4 bases and 9 bases respectively, with 10 bases between them. The CDR3 has 11 amino acids. Germline CDR1 and CDR2: LNHNV and YYDKDF (reference sequence).

There are a few counts of this clonotype. CDR3 in DNA: TGTGCCAGCAACAAGGGACTAGCGGGGCGAACGAACACCGGGGAGCTGTTTTTT. Protein sequence: CASNKGLAGRTNTGELFF. The V call is TRBV9, the J call TRBJ2-2, with 13 bases identical to TRBD2. Germline V gives CDR1 SGDLS, CDR2 YYNGEE. This CDR3 comprises 18 residues. The junction had 8 bases not matched to a gene; V was cut back by 6 bases and J by 0 bases.

This clonotype was seen a handful of times. The CDR3 sequence is CSALDRLTSTDTQYF. CDR3 coding DNA: TGCAGTGCGCTGGACAGGCTGACTAGCACAGATACGCAGTATTTT. V and J are TRBV20-1 and TRBJ2-3; 7 bases agree with TRBD1. CDR1 DFQATT and CDR2 SNEGSKA come from the germline V gene (reference sequence). Unmatched junction bases numbered 9, after V lost 6 bases and J lost 0 bases. CDR3 length: 15 residues.

The gene calls are TRBV5-1 and TRBJ1-1, with D possibly matching TRBD1 (5 bases). In germline, CDR1 is SGHRS, CDR2 YFSETQ. Trimming left V 4 bases short and J 7 bases short, with 14 bases between. The CDR3 contains 13 residues. The CDR3 nucleotides read TGCGCCAGCAGCAACCCAGGGTCGGGTGAAGCTTTCTTT. Its protein is CASSNPGSGEAFF.

The V call is TRBV25-1, the J call TRBJ2-5; D is ambiguous. The CDR3 is 13 residues long. The V end lost 3 bases, the J end lost 3 bases, and 8 bases lay between the germline ends. Germline loops: CDR1 MGHDK, CDR2 SYGVNS. The CDR3 spells CASSDWQKETQYF. The DNA of the CDR3 is TGTGCCAGCAGTGATTGGCAAAAAGAGACCCAGTACTTC.

Remarks on this clonotype: The junction departs from the called germline gene at one end, perhaps through a read error. The V gene is TRBV14, the J gene TRBJ1-2; 8 bases are shared with TRBD1. This CDR3 contains 13 residues. The germline gives CDR1 SGHDN, CDR2 FVKESK. The CDR3 protein is CASTQYRGYGYTF. Written as DNA, the CDR3 is TGTGCCAGCACCCAATACAGGGGGTATGGCTACACCTTC.

This clonotype has a single count. The V and J genes are TRBV15 and TRBJ2-1; D is perhaps TRBD1 (5 bases). The germline CDR1 and CDR2 sequences are LNHNV and YYDKDF (reference sequence). The ends were cut back, 0 bases at V and 11 bases at J, with 14 bases in the middle. The CDR3 loop spans 14 amino acids. CDR3 sequence reads: CATSRDGARTKQFF. The CDR3 DNA reads as TGTGCCACCAGCAGAGATGGGGCCCGAACAAAGCAGTTCTTC.

This chain joins TRBV30 and TRBJ1-2; D not certain. This CDR3 has 14 residues. Germline CDR1 reads GTSNPN; CDR2 reads SVGIG (reference sequence). Trimming shortened V by 2 bases and J by 6 bases, and 16 bases separated the two germline ends. CDR3 nucleotides: TGTGCCTGGAGTCTAGACTCCTGGGCCCATGGCTACACCTTC. Residues: CAWSLDSWAHGYTF.

This clonotype was recorded a few times. The chain is built from TRBV20-1 and TRBJ1-1; no clear D. The CDR3 is 14 amino acids. Per germline, CDR1 DFQATT and CDR2 SNEGSKA (reference sequence). V was clipped by 1 base and J by 0 bases, with 9 bases between them. Here the CDR3 reads CSARGNDLNTEAFF. The CDR3 DNA sequence: TGCAGTGCTAGAGGTAACGACTTGAACACTGAAGCTTTCTTT.

The V call is TRBV6-5, the J call TRBJ2-3; a possible D gene is TRBD2 (7 bases). V dropped 2 bases and J dropped 0 bases, with 12 bases sitting between them. Germline lookup yields CDR1 MNHEY and CDR2 SVGAGI. This CDR3 region has 16 residues. This CDR3 reads CASSYGGGLSTDTQYF. In DNA form, the CDR3 reads TGTGCCAGCAGTTACGGGGGGGGCCTTAGCACAGATACGCAGTATTTT.

V usage is TRBV5-1 and J usage is TRBJ2-7; either TRBD1 or TRBD2 may supply D (5 bases each). V was clipped by 4 bases and J by 4 bases, with 15 bases between them. The CDR3 has 14 residues. Per the germline V gene, CDR1 is SGHRS and CDR2 is YFSETQ. The CDR3 DNA is TGCGCCAGCAGCACGGGACCGGGGCCTTACGAGCAGTACTTC. Translation gives CASSTGPGPYEQYF.

The rearrangement links TRBV28 to TRBJ1-2; D perhaps matches TRBD1 (6 bases). Germline lookup yields CDR1 MDHEN and CDR2 SYDVKM. V gave up 7 bases and J gave up 0 bases, with 6 bases separating them. The CDR3 runs 12 residues. The CDR3 protein is CASNRANYGYTF. CDR3 coding DNA: TGTGCCAGCAACAGGGCTAACTATGGCTACACCTTC.

This clonotype was seen a single time. A junction boundary mismatches the germline segment, possibly from a read error. The chain couples TRBV6-1 to TRBJ2-7; TRBD2 matches 14 bases. CDR1 is MNHNS and CDR2 is SASEGT in the germline V gene. There are 15 residues in the CDR3. DNA for the CDR3: TGTGCCAACAGTATGGGACTAGCGGGAGCGGATGAGCAGTACTTC. Protein product: CANSMGLAGADEQYF.